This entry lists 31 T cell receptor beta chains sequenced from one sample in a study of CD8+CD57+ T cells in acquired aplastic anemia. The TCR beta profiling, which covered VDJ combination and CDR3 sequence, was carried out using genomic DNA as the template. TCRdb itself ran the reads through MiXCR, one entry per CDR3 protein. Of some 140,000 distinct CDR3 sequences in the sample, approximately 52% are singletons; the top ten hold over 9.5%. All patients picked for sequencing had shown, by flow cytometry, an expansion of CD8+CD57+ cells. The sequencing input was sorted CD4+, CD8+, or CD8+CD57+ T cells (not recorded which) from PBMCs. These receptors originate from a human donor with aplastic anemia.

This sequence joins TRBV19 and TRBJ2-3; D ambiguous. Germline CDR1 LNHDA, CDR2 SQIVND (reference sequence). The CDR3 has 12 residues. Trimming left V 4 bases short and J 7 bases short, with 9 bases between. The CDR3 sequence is CASSRVANTQYF. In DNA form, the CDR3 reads TGTGCCAGTAGTAGGGTAGCAAATACGCAGTATTTT. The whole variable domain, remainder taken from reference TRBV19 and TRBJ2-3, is DGGITQSPKYLFRKEGQNVTLSCEQNLNHDAMYWYRQDPGQGLRLIYYSQIVNDFQKGDIAEGYSVSREKKESFPLTVTSAQKNPTAFYLCASSRVANTQYFGPGTRLTVL.

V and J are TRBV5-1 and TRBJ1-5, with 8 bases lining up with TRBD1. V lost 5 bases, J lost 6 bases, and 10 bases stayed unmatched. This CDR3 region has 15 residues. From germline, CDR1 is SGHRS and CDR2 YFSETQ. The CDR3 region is CASRTTGDVSQPQHF. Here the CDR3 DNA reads TGCGCCAGCAGAACGACAGGGGACGTCAGTCAGCCCCAGCATTTT. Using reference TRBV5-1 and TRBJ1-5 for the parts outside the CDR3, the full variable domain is KAGVTQTPRYLIKTRGQQVTLSCSPISGHRSVSWYQQTPGQGLQFLFEYFSETQRNKGNFPGRFSGRQFSNSRSEMNVSTLELGDSALYLCASRTTGDVSQPQHFGDGTRLSIL.

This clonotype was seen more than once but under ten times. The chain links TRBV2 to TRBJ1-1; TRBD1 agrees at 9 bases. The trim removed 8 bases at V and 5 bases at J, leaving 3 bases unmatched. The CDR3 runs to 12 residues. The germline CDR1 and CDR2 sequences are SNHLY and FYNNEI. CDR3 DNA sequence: TGTGCCAGCCAGACAGGGGGGACTGAAGCTTTCTTT. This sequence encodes CASQTGGTEAFF. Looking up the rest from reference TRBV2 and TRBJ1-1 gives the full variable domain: EPEVTQTPSHQVTQMGQEVILRCVPISNHLYFYWYRQILGQKVEFLVSFYNNEISEKSEIFDDQFSVERPDGSNFTLKIRSTKLEDSAMYFCASQTGGTEAFFGQGTRLTVV.

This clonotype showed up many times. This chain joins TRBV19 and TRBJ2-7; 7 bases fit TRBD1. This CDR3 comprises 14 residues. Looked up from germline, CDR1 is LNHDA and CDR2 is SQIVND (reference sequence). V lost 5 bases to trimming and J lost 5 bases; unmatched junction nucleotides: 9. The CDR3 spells CASSFGQAGNEQYF. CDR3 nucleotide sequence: TGTGCCAGTAGTTTTGGACAGGCCGGGAACGAGCAGTACTTC.

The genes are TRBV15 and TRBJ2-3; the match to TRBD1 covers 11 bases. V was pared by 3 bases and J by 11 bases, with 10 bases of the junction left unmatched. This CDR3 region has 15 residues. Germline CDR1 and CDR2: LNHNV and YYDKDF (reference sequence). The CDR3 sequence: CATSSGTGGHNEQYF. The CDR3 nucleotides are TGTGCCACCAGCAGTGGGACAGGGGGGCATAATGAGCAGTATTTT.

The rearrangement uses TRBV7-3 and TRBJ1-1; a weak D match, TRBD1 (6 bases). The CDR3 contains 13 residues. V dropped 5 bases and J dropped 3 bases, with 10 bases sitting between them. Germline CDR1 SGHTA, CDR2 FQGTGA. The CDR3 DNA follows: TGTGCCAGCAGCGGGAGGGGGGACACTGAAGCTTTCTTT. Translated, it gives CASSGRGDTEAFF.

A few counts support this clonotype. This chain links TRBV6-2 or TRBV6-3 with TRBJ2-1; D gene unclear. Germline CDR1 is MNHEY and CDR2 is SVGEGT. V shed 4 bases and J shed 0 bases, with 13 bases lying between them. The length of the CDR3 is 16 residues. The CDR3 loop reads CASSSEDTSSYNEQFF. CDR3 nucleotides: TGTGCCAGCAGTTCCGAAGACACCAGCTCCTACAATGAGCAGTTCTTC.

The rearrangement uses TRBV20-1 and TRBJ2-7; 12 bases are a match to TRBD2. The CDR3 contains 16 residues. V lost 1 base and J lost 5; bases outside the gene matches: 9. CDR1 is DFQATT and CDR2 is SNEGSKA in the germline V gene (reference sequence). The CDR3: CSARGPRLAGDDEQYF. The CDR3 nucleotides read TGCAGTGCTAGAGGCCCGAGACTAGCGGGAGACGACGAGCAGTACTTC.

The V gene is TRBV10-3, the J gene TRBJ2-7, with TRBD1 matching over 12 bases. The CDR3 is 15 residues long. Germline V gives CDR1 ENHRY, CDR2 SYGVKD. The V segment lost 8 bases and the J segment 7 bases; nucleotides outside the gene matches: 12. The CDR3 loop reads CAIQNRDRGLREQYF. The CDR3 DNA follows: TGTGCCATCCAAAACCGGGACAGGGGGCTGCGTGAGCAGTACTTC.

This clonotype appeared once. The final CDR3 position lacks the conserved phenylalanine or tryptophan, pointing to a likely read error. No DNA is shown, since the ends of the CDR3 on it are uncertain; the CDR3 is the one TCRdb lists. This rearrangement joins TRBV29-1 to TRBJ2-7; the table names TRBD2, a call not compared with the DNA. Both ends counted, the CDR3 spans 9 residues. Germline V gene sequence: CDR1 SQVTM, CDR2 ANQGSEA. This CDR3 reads CSVEDRLAG.

The CDR3 bases are TGTGCCAGCTGGTTGACAGGGGCGCCCTACGAGCAGTACTTC. It encodes CASWLTGAPYEQYF. The J gene is TRBJ2-7, the V gene TRBV7-9; 8 bases are shared with TRBD1. Germline-derived CDR1 and CDR2 are SEHNR and FQNEAQ (reference sequence). After removal of 8 bases from V and 2 bases from J, the junction contained 8 bases not matched to a gene. The CDR3 is 14 residues long.

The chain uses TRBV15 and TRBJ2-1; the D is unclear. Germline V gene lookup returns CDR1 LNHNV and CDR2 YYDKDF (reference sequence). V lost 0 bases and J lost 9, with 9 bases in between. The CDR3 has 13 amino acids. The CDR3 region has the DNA TGTGCCACCAGCAGAGATGGGTCGGGTGAGCAGTTCTTC. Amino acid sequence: CATSRDGSGEQFF. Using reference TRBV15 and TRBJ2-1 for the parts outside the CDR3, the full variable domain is DAMVIQNPRYQVTQFGKPVTLSCSQTLNHNVMYWYQQKSSQAPKLLFHYYDKDFNNEADTPDNFQSRRPNTSFCFLDIRSPGLGDTAMYLCATSRDGSGEQFFGPGTRLTVL.

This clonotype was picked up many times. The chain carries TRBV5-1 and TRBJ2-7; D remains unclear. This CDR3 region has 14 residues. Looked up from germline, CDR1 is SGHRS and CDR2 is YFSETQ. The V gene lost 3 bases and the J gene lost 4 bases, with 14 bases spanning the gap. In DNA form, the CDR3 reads TGCGCCAGCAGCTCTGGTCCCTCAAGGTACGAGCAGTACTTC. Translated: CASSSGPSRYEQYF. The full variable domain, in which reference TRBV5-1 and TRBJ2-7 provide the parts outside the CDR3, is KAGVTQTPRYLIKTRGQQVTLSCSPISGHRSVSWYQQTPGQGLQFLFEYFSETQRNKGNFPGRFSGRQFSNSRSEMNVSTLELGDSALYLCASSSGPSRYEQYFGPGTRLTVT.

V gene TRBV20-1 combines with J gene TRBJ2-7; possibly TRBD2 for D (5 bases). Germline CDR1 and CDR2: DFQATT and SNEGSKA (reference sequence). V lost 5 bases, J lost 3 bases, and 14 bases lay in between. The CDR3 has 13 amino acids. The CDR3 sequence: CSAGGGIYYEQYF. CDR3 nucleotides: TGCAGTGCTGGAGGAGGAATTTACTACGAGCAGTACTTC.

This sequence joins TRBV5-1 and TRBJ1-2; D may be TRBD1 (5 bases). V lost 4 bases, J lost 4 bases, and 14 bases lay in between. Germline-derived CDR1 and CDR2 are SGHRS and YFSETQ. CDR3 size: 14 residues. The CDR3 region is CASSEGAGRYGYTF. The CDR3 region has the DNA TGCGCCAGCAGCGAAGGGGCAGGCCGCTATGGCTACACCTTC.

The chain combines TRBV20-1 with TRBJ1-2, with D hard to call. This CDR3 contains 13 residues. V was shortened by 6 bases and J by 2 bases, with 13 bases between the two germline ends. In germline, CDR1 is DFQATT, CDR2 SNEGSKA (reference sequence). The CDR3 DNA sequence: TGCAGTGCCCAAGCACGGCAGAACTATGGCTACACCTTC. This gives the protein CSAQARQNYGYTF.

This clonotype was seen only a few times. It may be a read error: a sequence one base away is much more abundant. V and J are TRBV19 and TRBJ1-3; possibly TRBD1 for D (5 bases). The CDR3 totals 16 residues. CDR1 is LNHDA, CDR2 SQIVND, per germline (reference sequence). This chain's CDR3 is CASGMRRRGYGNTIYF. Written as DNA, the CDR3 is TGTGCCAGTGGTATGAGGCGGCGGGGCTATGGAAACACCATATATTTT.

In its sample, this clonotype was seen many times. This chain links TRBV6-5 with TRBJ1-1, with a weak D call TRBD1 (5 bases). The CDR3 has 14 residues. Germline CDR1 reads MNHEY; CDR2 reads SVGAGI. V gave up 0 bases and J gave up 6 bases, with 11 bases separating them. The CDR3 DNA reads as TGTGCCAGCAGTTACTCGGGGGGGTCGGCTGAAGCTTTCTTT. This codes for CASSYSGGSAEAFF.

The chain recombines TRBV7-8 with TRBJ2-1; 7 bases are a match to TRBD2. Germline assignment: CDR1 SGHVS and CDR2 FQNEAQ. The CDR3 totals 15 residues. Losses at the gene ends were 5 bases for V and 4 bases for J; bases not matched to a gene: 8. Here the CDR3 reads CASSASGTDYNEQFF. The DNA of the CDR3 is TGTGCCAGCAGCGCCAGCGGGACTGATTACAATGAGCAGTTCTTC.

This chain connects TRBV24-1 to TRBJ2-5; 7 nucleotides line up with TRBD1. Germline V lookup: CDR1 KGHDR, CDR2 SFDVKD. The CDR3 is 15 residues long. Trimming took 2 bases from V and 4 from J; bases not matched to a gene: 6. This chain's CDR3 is CATSDSQGGLETQYF. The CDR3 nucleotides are TGTGCCACCAGTGATTCGCAAGGGGGCCTAGAGACCCAGTACTTC.

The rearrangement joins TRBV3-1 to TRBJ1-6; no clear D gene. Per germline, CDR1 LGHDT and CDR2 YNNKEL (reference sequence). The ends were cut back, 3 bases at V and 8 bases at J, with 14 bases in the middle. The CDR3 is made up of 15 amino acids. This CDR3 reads CASSHGPRRDSPLHF. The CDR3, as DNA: TGTGCCAGCAGCCACGGGCCTCGTCGGGATTCACCCCTCCACTTT.

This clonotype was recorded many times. In DNA, the CDR3 is TGTGCCAGCAGCTCTACCGGGACAGTTAATTCACCCCTCCACTTT. Its translation: CASSSTGTVNSPLHF. The chain couples TRBV7-2 to TRBJ1-6, with 7 nucleotides matching TRBD1. CDR1 and CDR2 from the germline V gene are SGHTA and FQGNSA. The J segment lost 6 bases and the V segment lost 4 bases, leaving 6 bases of the junction unmatched. The CDR3 covers 15 residues. The complete variable domain, with remaining parts taken from reference TRBV7-2 and TRBJ1-6, reads GAGVSQSPSNKVTEKGKDVELRCDPISGHTALYWYRQSLGQGLEFLIYFQGNSAPDKSGLPSDRFSAERTGGSVSTLTIQRTQQEDSAVYLCASSSTGTVNSPLHFGNGTRLTVT.

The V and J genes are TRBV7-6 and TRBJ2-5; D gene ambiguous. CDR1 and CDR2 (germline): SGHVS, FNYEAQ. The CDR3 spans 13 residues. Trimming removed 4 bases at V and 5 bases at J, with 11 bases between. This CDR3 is CASSSLTTETQYF. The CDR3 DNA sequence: TGTGCCAGCAGCTCCCTGACAACGGAGACCCAGTACTTC.

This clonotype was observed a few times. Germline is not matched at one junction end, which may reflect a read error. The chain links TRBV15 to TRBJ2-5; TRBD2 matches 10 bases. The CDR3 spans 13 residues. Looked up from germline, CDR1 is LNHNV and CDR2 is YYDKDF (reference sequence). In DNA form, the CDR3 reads TGTGCCACCAGCAGAGATGAAACTAGCGGGACGTTCTTC. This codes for CATSRDETSGTFF.

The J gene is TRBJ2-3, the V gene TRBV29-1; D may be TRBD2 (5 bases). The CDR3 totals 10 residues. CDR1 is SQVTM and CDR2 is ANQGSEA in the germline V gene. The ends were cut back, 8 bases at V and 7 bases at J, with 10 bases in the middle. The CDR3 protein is CSFWENTQYF. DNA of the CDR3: TGCAGCTTTTGGGAGAATACGCAGTATTTT.

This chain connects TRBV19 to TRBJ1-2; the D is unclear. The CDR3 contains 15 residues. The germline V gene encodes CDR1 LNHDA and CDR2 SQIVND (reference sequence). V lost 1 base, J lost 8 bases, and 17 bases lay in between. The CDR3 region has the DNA TGTGCCAGTAGTATAGCCACTAAACCTACTGGGGGCTACACCTTC. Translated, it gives CASSIATKPTGGYTF. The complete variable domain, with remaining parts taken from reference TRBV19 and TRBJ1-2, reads DGGITQSPKYLFRKEGQNVTLSCEQNLNHDAMYWYRQDPGQGLRLIYYSQIVNDFQKGDIAEGYSVSREKKESFPLTVTSAQKNPTAFYLCASSIATKPTGGYTFGSGTRLTVV.

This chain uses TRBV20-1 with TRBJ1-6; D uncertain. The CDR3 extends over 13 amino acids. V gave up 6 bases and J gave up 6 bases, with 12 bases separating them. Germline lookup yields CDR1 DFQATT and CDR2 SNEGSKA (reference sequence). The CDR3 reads CSARVAGNSPLHF. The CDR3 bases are TGCAGTGCGCGGGTTGCTGGTAATTCACCCCTCCACTTT.

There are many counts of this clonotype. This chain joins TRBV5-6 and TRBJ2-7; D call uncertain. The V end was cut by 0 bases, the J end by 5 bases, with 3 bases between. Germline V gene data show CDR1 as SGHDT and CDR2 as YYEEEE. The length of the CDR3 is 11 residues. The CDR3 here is CASSLANEQYF. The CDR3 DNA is TGTGCCAGCAGCTTGGCCAACGAGCAGTACTTC. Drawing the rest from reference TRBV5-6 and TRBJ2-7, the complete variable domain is DAGVTQSPTHLIKTRGQQVTLRCSPKSGHDTVSWYQQALGQGPQFIFQYYEEEERQRGNFPDRFSGHQFPNYSSELNVNALLLGDSALYLCASSLANEQYFGPGTRLTVT.

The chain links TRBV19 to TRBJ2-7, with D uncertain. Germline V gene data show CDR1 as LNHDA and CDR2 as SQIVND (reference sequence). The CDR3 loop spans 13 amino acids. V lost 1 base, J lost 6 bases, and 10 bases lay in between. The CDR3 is CASSIVAESEQYF. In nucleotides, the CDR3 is TGTGCCAGTAGTATAGTAGCTGAGTCCGAGCAGTACTTC.

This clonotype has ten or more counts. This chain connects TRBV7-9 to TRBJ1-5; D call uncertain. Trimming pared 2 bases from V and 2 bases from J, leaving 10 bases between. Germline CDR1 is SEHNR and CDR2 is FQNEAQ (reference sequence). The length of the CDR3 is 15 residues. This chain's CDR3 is CASSLTGQGNQPQHF. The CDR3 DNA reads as TGTGCCAGCAGCTTAACCGGGCAGGGCAATCAGCCCCAGCATTTT. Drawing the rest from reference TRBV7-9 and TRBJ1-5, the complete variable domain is DTGVSQNPRHKITKRGQNVTFRCDPISEHNRLYWYRQTLGQGPEFLTYFQNEAQLEKSRLLSDRFSAERPKGSFSTLEIQRTEQGDSAMYLCASSLTGQGNQPQHFGDGTRLSIL.

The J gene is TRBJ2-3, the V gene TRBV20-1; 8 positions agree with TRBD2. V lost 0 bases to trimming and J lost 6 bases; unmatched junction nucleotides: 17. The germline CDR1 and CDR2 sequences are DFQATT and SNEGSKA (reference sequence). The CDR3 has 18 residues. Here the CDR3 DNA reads TGCAGTGCTAGAGATCCTCCGGGGGGGCGCGGATTTTCGGATACGCAGTATTTT. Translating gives CSARDPPGGRGFSDTQYF.